This T cell receptor beta chain is from a study of T cell responses to AZD1222 COVID-19 vaccine. The method was immunoSEQ multiplex PCR; TCRdb's version includes in-frame clones alone and lacks a portion of them. The table shows 140,000 to 150,000 clones, with about 91% occurring only once. This CDR3 is built from 16 residues. Germline loops: CDR1 MDHEN, CDR2 SYDVKM. Trimming pared 8 bases from V and 0 bases from J, leaving 18 bases between. The rearrangement joins TRBV28 to TRBJ2-3; a possible D gene is TRBD1 (6 bases). Source: peripheral blood, taken on day 0 of AZD1222 vaccination. The TCR comes from an adult in good health. The CDR3 DNA reads TGTGCCAGCGGGGCCGGCCGGGACATCAGCACAGATACGCAGTATTTT. It translates to CASGAGRDISTDTQYF.